What follows are 15 T cell receptor beta chains derived from one specimen sequenced in a study of blood T cell repertoires in COVID-19. Libraries were prepared by immunoSEQ multiplex PCR; TCRdb keeps only in-frame clonotypes and omits some of them. The sample has 89,000 or so clones; 86% are singletons. The sequencing sample was made of peripheral blood. The receptor source for this set is a man between 45 and 60 years old with active COVID-19.

CDR3 DNA sequence: TGTGCCAGCAGCCCGACAGGAAAGACTAACTATGGCTACACCTTC. This sequence encodes CASSPTGKTNYGYTF. J is TRBJ1-2 and V is TRBV6-5; a weak D match, TRBD1 (6 bases). Germline V CDR1 and CDR2: MNHEY, SVGAGI. There are 15 residues in the CDR3. The germline V and J ends were trimmed by 6 bases and 0 bases, with 14 bases remaining between them.

This clone was detected a few times. The rearrangement uses TRBV5-8 and TRBJ2-7; tentatively, D is TRBD1 (5 bases). V was pared by 2 bases and J by 0 bases, with 15 bases between. CDR1 and CDR2 (germline): SGHTS, YDEGEE. This CDR3 contains 16 residues. The CDR3 coding sequence is TGTGCCAGCAGCTTTCCAGGGTCCCACCCCTCCTACGAGCAGTACTTC. This translates into CASSFPGSHPSYEQYF.

The CDR3 DNA sequence: TGTGCCAGCAGTCAGGGACAGACATCTGATACGCAGTATTTT. Amino acid sequence: CASSQGQTSDTQYF. The chain is built from TRBV6-6 and TRBJ2-3, with TRBD1 matching over 7 bases. With V trimmed by 5 bases and J by 6 bases, 8 bases remained unmatched. The CDR3 runs to 14 residues. The germline V gene has CDR1 MNHNY and CDR2 SVGAGI (reference sequence).

J is TRBJ2-3 and V is TRBV6-5, with TRBD2 as a possible D gene (5 bases). Germline V gives CDR1 MNHEY, CDR2 SVGAGI. This CDR3 comprises 14 residues. Between the trimmed V and J ends, which lost 7 bases and 2 bases, there was a span of 13 bases. CDR3 sequence: CASTLARNTDTQYF. CDR3 nucleotides: TGTGCCAGCACCCTAGCCCGGAACACAGATACGCAGTATTTT.

The chain couples TRBV27 to TRBJ1-2; weak D call: TRBD1 (6 bases). V was shortened by 2 bases and J by 6 bases, with 10 bases between the two germline ends. The germline V gene encodes CDR1 MNHEY and CDR2 SMNVEV (reference sequence). This CDR3 has 13 amino acids. In DNA form, the CDR3 reads TGTGCCAGCAGTTTAAGGGGGAGGGATGGCTACACCTTC. Encoded protein: CASSLRGRDGYTF.

The chain has TRBV25-1 and TRBJ2-7; possible D gene TRBD1, 5 bases. Deletions cut 2 bases from V and 7 bases from J, with 12 bases between. From germline, CDR1 is MGHDK and CDR2 SYGVNS. CDR3 length: 13 amino acids. CDR3 DNA sequence: TGTGCCAGCAGTGAACCAGGGCCCGGGGAGCAGTACTTC. This translates into CASSEPGPGEQYF.

The chain links TRBV28 to TRBJ2-7; D is possibly TRBD1 (5 bases). This CDR3 is 15 amino acids long. V dropped 2 bases and J dropped 3 bases, with 14 bases sitting between them. Germline CDR1 is MDHEN and CDR2 is SYDVKM. CDR3 region: CASSLSKQGYYEQYF. Written as DNA, the CDR3 is TGTGCCAGCAGTTTAAGTAAGCAGGGATACTACGAGCAGTACTTC.

V usage is TRBV9 and J usage is TRBJ2-3; the match to TRBD2 covers 13 bases. Germline-derived CDR1 and CDR2 are SGDLS and YYNGEE. The CDR3 consists of 16 residues. Unmatched junction bases numbered 5, after V lost 3 bases and J lost 4 bases. CDR3 coding DNA: TGTGCCAGCAGCGACCCTACTAGCGGGGGGGCAGATACGCAGTATTTT. It codes for CASSDPTSGGADTQYF.

J is TRBJ1-1 and V is TRBV4-3; possible D gene TRBD1, 6 bases. This CDR3 has 14 residues. Deletions cut 3 bases from V and 5 bases from J, with 13 bases between. From germline, CDR1 is LGHNA and CDR2 YSLEER. CDR3 coding DNA: TGCGCCAGCAGCCATCACTCACAGGGAACTGAAGCTTTCTTT. Protein product: CASSHHSQGTEAFF.

This sequence joins TRBV4-2 and TRBJ2-1; TRBD2 matches at 7 bases. Germline lookup yields CDR1 LGHNA and CDR2 YNFKEQ. V lost 4 bases to trimming and J lost 2 bases; unmatched junction nucleotides: 5. There are 15 residues in the CDR3. In DNA form, the CDR3 reads TGTGCCAGCAGCCCTGGGGACTACGCCTACAATGAGCAGTTCTTC. This sequence encodes CASSPGDYAYNEQFF.

The V call is TRBV7-6, the J call TRBJ2-3; D is perhaps TRBD2 (7 bases). The CDR3 is 15 residues long. Per germline, CDR1 SGHVS and CDR2 FNYEAQ. V was pared by 0 bases and J by 6 bases, with 13 bases between. The CDR3 coding sequence is TGTGCCAGCAGCTTAGCGGGGGGGCCGGGGGATACGCAGTATTTT. It codes for CASSLAGGPGDTQYF.

The count of this clone is one. V usage is TRBV3-1 (or the pseudogene TRBV3-2) and J usage is TRBJ2-3, with D possibly being TRBD1 (5 bases). CDR3 length: 14 residues. Germline CDR1 is LGHDT and CDR2 is YNNKEL (reference sequence). V lost 4 bases and J 2 bases, leaving 10 bases between the germline ends. The CDR3 protein is CASSRETVTDTQYF. The CDR3 DNA reads as TGTGCCAGCAGCCGCGAGACAGTCACAGATACGCAGTATTTT.

V usage is TRBV18 and J usage is TRBJ2-7; 8 nucleotides align to TRBD1. After removal of 5 bases from V and 3 bases from J, the junction contained 3 bases not matched to a gene. This CDR3 has 13 residues. The germline gives CDR1 KGHSH, CDR2 LQKENI. CDR3 in amino acids: CASSSGQDYEQYF. The CDR3 DNA reads TGTGCCAGCTCATCGGGACAGGACTACGAGCAGTACTTC.

The table lists this clone with a few counts. V and J are TRBV6-2 or TRBV6-3 and TRBJ1-6, with TRBD1 matching over 9 bases. CDR3 length: 16 amino acids. V lost 0 bases to trimming and J lost 9 bases; unmatched junction nucleotides: 6. Germline CDR1 MNHEY, CDR2 SVGEGT. The CDR3 protein is CASSYSTGTGRSPLHF. CDR3 coding DNA: TGTGCCAGCAGTTACTCGACCGGGACAGGGCGTTCACCCCTCCACTTT.

The chain is built from TRBV7-2 and TRBJ1-4, with no clear D. The CDR3 totals 15 residues. Germline-derived CDR1 and CDR2 are SGHTA and FQGNSA. The V gene lost 5 bases and the J gene lost 5 bases, with 15 bases spanning the gap. CDR3 loop: CASSRNGVSNEKLFF. The CDR3 DNA follows: TGTGCCAGCAGCAGAAACGGGGTCTCGAATGAAAAACTGTTTTTT.